The present T cell receptor (beta chain) was sequenced within a study of chemoradiotherapy in HPV16-positive cancers (dated by TCRdb to between 2021 and 2024). The study in broad terms: Candidate HPV-specific T-cell clones and common TCR motifs were defined through functional T-cell assays on cells from a couple of HPV16-positive patients. The candidate HPV-specific TCRs and motifs were then tracked in TCR repertoires from around 93 patients with HPV-related cancers. The study asked whether T-cell immunity against the HPV oncoproteins E6 and E7 changes during chemoradiotherapy and whether it affects survival. What the research found in general, with its limitations: Among HPV16-positive patients, expansion of HPV-responsive T cells during chemoradiotherapy was associated with better recurrence-free survival. Expansion of candidate HPV-specific clones and E7-related TCR motifs was observed in the tumor microenvironment during treatment, whereas no such expansion was observed for non-HPV-specific T cells. Only two HPV16-positive patients were used to derive the functional definition of HPV-specific T cells, and the survival association was reported for HPV16-positive patients.

Because repertoires were sampled repeatedly during chemoradiotherapy, clonal expansion in the tumor microenvironment could be followed. In the case of this clone: Which antigen it targets is not known. Nothing much larger sits one base from this clone, and base qualities are not available.

Library creation used the immunoSEQ multiplex PCR assay. TCRdb re-hosts the immuneACCESS table, in-frame sequences only. Its copies lack some clones; in the studies checked, an unresolved V gene accounts for under half of them, and the cause for the rest is not known. For this sample there are 25,000 to 40,000 clones; 85% to 90% appear just once. Under 2.5% of the sample is taken by the ten largest. This receptor was identified in a human donor with HPV-associated anogenital cancer. The sample in question was blood, obtained from a patient who underwent chemoradiotherapy.

The bases read TGTGCCAGCAGCTTAGGAGGGGGTTGGACTGAAGCTTTCTTT. This translates into CASSLGGGWTEAFF. This receptor chain uses TRBV7-8 and TRBJ1-1; possibly the D gene is TRBD1, per 6 matching bases. CDR3 length: 14 amino acids, cysteine to phenylalanine. Just the 42-base CDR3 DNA is kept, in frame starting at base 1. The junction shows trimming of 1 base on V and 5 bases on J, plus 11 bases between the germline ends. The germline V gene supplies CDR1 SGHVS and CDR2 FQNEAQ.